The following is a T cell receptor (beta chain) sequence with its context. The antigen this receptor binds is unknown. No clone much larger than this one lies a single base away; base qualities are absent. The time point label for this specimen denotes: baseline before first vaccination. The vaccinee samples were drawn from two UK trials, COV001 and COV002, one of which was a single-blind randomized controlled phase 2/3 trial testing AZD1222 (ChAdOx1 nCoV-19) in healthy adults. For TCRbeta chain sequencing, PBMC samples from trial participants were taken at day 0 and at day 28 after the second dose. The entry originates in a study of T cell responses to AZD1222 COVID-19 vaccine (dated by TCRdb to the early 2020s). About the study as a whole: AZD1222 recipients with second doses at about 4 weeks or about 12 weeks were pooled, because spike-specific TCR depth and breadth did not differ between schedules. TCR sequencing covered some 240 trial participants: some 210 given two doses of AZD1222 and around 26 given two doses of MenACWY control vaccine. Enrollment into the trials was organized by age into subgroups of 18-55, 56-69 and 70-plus years, and those subgroups contained approximately 160, 26 and 62 TCR-sequenced participants, respectively. Study-wide conclusions, independent of this receptor: Nearly half of unique spike-specific TCRs reportedly recognized epitopes outside regions mutated in the B.1.351 and B.1.1.7 variants. After two AZD1222 doses, both the breadth and the depth of spike-specific TCRs were significantly higher than at day 0 and than in MenACWY recipients. The whole spike protein was spanned by vaccine-associated CD4 TCRs, and dominant responses were seen in regions 160-218 and 743-854. No day 14 peak-response samples were available, so repertoires were characterized only after the peak T cell response. Conclusions about previously exposed vaccinees are limited because only six or seven AZD1222 recipients were SARS-CoV-2 seropositive at baseline. Participants were mostly white British, with more females than males. The authors suggested clonal diversity may have been underestimated. The 56-69-year group was small, and its depth increase did not reach significance, likely because of low power.

The CDR3 regions of human TCRbeta chains were subjected to immunosequencing. Turning to the authors' computational methods: Repertoire TCRs were matched against a reference library of SARS-CoV-2-specific TCRs generated with the MIRA antigen-specificity platform. Breadth was defined as the fraction of unique TCRs that were SARS-CoV-2-associated, and depth was defined as the fraction of total T cells that were SARS-CoV-2-associated. Each spike-specific TCR was assigned to its reactive spike region and to a CD4 or CD8 class using the MIRA data. Log10-transformed breadth and depth values were compared by one-way ANOVA with Sidak's multiple comparisons tests. The immuneACCESS repertoire file appears here via TCRdb, limited to in-frame rearrangements. These files lack a portion of the clones; in checked studies, under half of the deficit traces to unresolved V genes, and the cause of the others is not known. The V and J calls and clone size come from that table; D and trimming were worked out from the DNA. A total of around 84,000 clones appear in this sample, around 87% of them only once. Just over 30% of the sample rests with the top ten.

Including the terminal cysteine and phenylalanine, the CDR3 comprises 16 residues. Just the 48-base CDR3 DNA is kept, in frame starting at base 1. V trim: 0 bases; J trim: 4 bases; unmatched bases: 7. The chain links TRBV6-7 with TRBJ2-3; 7 junctional bases match TRBD2. TRBV6-7 qualifies as an ORF whose function is uncertain. Sequencing used peripheral blood, obtained on day 0 of AZD1222 vaccination. The source is an adult in good health. The DNA sequence is given as TGTGCCAGCAGTTACTCGCGGGAGTATCGGGCAGATACGCAGTATTTT. Its translation is CASSYSREYRADTQYF.